The source of this T cell receptor (beta chain) is a study of shared clonotypes between healthy human individuals. Each subset's genomic DNA was shared equally among a number of immunoSEQ plates. In the study's own analysis: Filtering differed because ImmunoSEQ produced junction-only sequences that carried no quality scores. Profiled with immunoSEQ multiplex PCR; TCRdb holds only in-frame clones, not every one. Clonal size and the V and J genes are those of that table, whereas D and trimming came from the DNA. Of around 690,000 clones listed, 80% to 95% are singletons. Among the donors, all were Caucasian adults who lived in Nashville, Tennessee. The germline V gene has CDR1 SGHAT and CDR2 FQNNGV. The CDR3 sequence is 12 residues long. Trimming shortened V by 4 bases and J by 9 bases, and 10 bases separated the two germline ends.

Material: memory CD8+ T cells from PBMCs. Subset specified: CD45RO+ cells pooled with CCR7-negative TemRA cells. V and J are TRBV11-2 and TRBJ2-1; no definite D call. The origin of this receptor is a man between 18 and 35 years old in good health. Some clones in this sample may be carry-over from other donors' samples. The CDR3 loop reads CASSSAKGEQFF. CDR3 nucleotide sequence: TGTGCCAGCAGCTCCGCTAAAGGTGAGCAGTTCTTC.